The entry that follows covers one T cell receptor beta chain sequence. The protocol was immunoSEQ multiplex PCR, while the TCRdb copy is restricted to in-frame clones and leaves out a portion. The sample includes some 350,000 clones, 90% of them seen just once. This sample was included in a study of blood T cell repertoires in COVID-19. This CDR3 has 15 amino acids. Germline V gene data show CDR1 as SGDLS and CDR2 as YYNGEE. V shed 4 bases, J shed 4 bases, and the junction held 8 bases outside the gene matches. The sequence was collected from a man aged 18 to 35 with active or convalescent COVID-19. The sample taken for sequencing was peripheral blood. The J gene is TRBJ2-3, the V gene TRBV9; 8 bases align to TRBD1. The CDR3 DNA is TGTGCCAGCAGCCCAGGGACAGGAGGGTCAGATACGCAGTATTTT. Translation: CASSPGTGGSDTQYF.